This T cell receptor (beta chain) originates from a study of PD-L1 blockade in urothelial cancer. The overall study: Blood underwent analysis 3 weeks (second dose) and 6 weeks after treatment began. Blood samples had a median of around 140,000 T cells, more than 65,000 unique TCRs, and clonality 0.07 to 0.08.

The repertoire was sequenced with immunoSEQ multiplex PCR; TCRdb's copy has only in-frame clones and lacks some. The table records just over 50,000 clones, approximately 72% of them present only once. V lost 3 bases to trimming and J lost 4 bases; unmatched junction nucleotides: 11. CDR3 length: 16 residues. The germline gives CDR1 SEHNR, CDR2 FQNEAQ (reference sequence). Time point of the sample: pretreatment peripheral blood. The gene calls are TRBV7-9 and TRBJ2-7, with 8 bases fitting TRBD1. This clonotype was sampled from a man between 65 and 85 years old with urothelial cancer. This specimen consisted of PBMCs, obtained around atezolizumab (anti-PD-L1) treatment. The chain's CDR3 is CASSLGQDRVEYEQYF. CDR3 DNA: TGTGCCAGCAGCTTGGGTCAGGACAGGGTAGAGTACGAGCAGTACTTC.